This T cell receptor (beta chain) was retrieved from a study of cytomegalovirus exposure and HLA in healthy donors. The V gene end was trimmed by 4 bases and the J gene end by 1 base; junction bases not matched to a gene: 5. The germline CDR1 and CDR2 sequences are MRHNA and SNTAGT. The CDR3 totals 16 residues. With respect to this clone: Its antigen is still unknown.

Findings and limits, study-wide: Sequencing depth across donors, presence/absence analyses assumed, was roughly uniform. A missense variant in DCLRE1C was later tied to TCR beta V- and J-gene trimming.

This PCR relied on a set of 60 Vbeta primers and 13 Jbeta primers. The table came from immunoSEQ multiplex PCR; TCRdb's copy has only in-frame clones and leaves some out. Of about 92,000 clones listed, 84% were seen once; the top ten hold approximately 5.6%. The chain employs TRBV6-4 and TRBJ2-2; 8 nucleotides match TRBD2. Sample: PBMCs. This sequence was found in a woman under 30 in good health and CMV-seropositive. This chain's CDR3 is CASSVGSGVNTGELFF. The CDR3 nucleotides read TGTGCCAGCAGTGTGGGTAGCGGGGTGAACACCGGGGAGCTGTTTTTT.